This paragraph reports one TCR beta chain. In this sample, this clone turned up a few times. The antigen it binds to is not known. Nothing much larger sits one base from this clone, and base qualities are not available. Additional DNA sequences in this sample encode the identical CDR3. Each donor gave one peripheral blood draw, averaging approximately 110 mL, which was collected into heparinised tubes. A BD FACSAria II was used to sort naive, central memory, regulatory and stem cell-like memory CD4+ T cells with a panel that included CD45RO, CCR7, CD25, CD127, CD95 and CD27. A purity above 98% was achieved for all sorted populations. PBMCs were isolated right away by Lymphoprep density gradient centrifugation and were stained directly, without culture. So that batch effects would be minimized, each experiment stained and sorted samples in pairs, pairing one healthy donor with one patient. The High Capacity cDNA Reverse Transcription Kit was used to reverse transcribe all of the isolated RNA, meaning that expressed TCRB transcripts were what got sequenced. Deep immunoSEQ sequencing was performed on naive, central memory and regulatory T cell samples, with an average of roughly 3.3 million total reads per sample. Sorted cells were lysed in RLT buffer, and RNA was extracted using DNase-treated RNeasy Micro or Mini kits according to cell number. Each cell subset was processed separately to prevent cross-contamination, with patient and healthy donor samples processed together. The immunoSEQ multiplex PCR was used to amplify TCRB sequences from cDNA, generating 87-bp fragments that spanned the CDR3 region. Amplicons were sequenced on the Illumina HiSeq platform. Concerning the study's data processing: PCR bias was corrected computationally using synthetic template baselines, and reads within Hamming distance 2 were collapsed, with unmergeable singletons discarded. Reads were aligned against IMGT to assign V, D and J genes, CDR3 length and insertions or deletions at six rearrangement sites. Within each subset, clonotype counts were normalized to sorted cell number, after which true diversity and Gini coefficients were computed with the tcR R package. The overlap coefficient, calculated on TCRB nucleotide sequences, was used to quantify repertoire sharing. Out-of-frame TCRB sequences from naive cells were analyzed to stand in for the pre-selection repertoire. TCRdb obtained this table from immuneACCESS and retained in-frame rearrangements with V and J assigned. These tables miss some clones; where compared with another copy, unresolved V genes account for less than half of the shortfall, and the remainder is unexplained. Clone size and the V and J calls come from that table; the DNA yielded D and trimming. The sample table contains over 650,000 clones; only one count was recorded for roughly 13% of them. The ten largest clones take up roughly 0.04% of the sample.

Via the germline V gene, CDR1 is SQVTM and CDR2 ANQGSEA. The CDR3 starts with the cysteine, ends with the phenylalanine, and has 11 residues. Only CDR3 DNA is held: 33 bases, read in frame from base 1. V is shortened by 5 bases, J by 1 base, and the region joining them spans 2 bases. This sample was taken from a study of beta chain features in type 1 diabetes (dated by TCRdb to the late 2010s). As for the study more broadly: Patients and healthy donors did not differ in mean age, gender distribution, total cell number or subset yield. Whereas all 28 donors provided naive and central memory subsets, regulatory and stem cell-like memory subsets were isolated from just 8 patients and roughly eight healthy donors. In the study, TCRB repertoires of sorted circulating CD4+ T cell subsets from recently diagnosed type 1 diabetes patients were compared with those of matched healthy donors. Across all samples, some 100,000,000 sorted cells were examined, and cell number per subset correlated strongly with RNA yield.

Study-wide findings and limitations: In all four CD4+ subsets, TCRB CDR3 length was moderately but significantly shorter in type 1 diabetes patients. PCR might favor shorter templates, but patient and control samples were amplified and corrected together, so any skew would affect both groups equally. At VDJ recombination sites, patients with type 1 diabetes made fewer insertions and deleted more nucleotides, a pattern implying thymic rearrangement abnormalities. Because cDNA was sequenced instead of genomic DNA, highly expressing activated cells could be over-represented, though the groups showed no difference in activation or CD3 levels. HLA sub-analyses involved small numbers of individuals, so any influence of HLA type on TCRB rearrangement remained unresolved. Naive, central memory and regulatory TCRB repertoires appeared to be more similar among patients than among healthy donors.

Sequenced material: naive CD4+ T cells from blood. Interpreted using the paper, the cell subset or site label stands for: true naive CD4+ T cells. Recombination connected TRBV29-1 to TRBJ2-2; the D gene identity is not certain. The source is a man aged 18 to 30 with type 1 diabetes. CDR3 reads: CSVRNTGELFF. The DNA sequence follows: TGCAGCGTTAGGAACACCGGGGAGCTGTTTTTT.